This T cell receptor (beta chain) came from a study of T-cell reconstitution after alpha-beta-depleted transplantation in children. CDR3 size: 18 residues. V lost 0 bases, J lost 4 bases, and 22 bases lay in between. Germline V gene data show CDR1 as MNHNS and CDR2 as SASEGT. This clonotype was picked up a small number of times. A TCRbeta library incorporating unique molecular identifiers was prepared. Using its own MiXCR run on the PCR reads, TCRdb lists one record per CDR3 protein. This repertoire shows 500,000 or so distinct CDR3 sequences, less than 35% found once; its top ten account for under 3%.

The clonotype comes from a human donor who donated a stem cell graft to a child with aplastic anemia. The chain uses TRBV6-1 and TRBJ2-7; TRBD1 is a possible D gene (5 bases). The sample was PBMCs from the stem cell graft donor, taken from the stem cell graft. CDR3 DNA: TGTGCCAGCAGTGAAGCCCTCTCGGAAAGGGGCGGCGGATACGAGCAGTACGTC. It translates to CASSEALSERGGGYEQYV.